The 9 T cell receptor beta chains below come from one sample, sequenced in a study of OX40 agonist ivuxolimab in advanced cancers. Measured with immunoSEQ multiplex PCR; TCRdb has only the in-frame clones, and not every one. The table shows about 53,000 clones, with roughly 80% occurring only once. The sequences come from CD4+ or CD8+ T cells sorted from blood, collected in a trial of the OX40 agonist ivuxolimab. These receptors originate from an adult with an advanced solid tumor such as melanoma, head and neck, liver or kidney cancer.

The genes are TRBV14 and TRBJ1-2; D gene unclear. This CDR3 is 16 amino acids long. Trimming cost V 1 base and J 4 bases, with 16 bases left between them. In germline, CDR1 is SGHDN, CDR2 FVKESK. CDR3 sequence: CASSQGALARIYGYTF. The CDR3 DNA sequence: TGTGCCAGCAGCCAAGGAGCTCTCGCGCGCATCTATGGCTACACCTTC.

There are a few counts of this clone. The chain combines TRBV10-1 with TRBJ2-1; 11 bases line up with TRBD2. Trimming cost V 6 bases and J 12 bases; bases outside gene matches: 13. Germline lookup yields CDR1 WNHNN and CDR2 SYGVQD (reference sequence). The CDR3 is 15 amino acids. The CDR3 spells CASSLTGTSGRMQFF. In nucleotides, the CDR3 is TGCGCCAGCAGCCTAACCGGGACTAGCGGTAGGATGCAGTTCTTC.

This clone was seen only a few times. This chain joins TRBV7-3 and TRBJ2-1; D may be TRBD1 (6 bases). The CDR3 spans 15 residues. CDR1 is SGHTA and CDR2 is FQGTGA in the germline V gene. V gave up 1 base and J gave up 1 base, with 8 bases separating them. The CDR3: CASSLIGTSYNEQFF. The DNA for the CDR3 is TGTGCCAGCAGCTTAATCGGGACATCCTACAATGAGCAGTTCTTC.

The chain combines TRBV11-3 with TRBJ2-3; 14 bases map to TRBD2. The J segment lost 1 base and the V segment lost 5 bases, leaving 5 bases of the junction unmatched. The CDR3 sequence is 17 residues long. The germline V gene encodes CDR1 SGHNT and CDR2 YENEEA. The CDR3 spells CASSRLAGGPGTDTQYF. CDR3 in DNA: TGTGCCAGCAGCCGACTAGCGGGAGGGCCGGGCACAGATACGCAGTATTTT.

The V call is TRBV18, the J call TRBJ1-2; the match to TRBD1 covers 10 bases. The V gene end was trimmed by 3 bases and the J gene end by 2 bases; junction bases not matched to a gene: 0. The germline V gene encodes CDR1 KGHSH and CDR2 LQKENI. This CDR3 comprises 14 residues. The CDR3 DNA reads as TGTGCCAGCTCACCGGGACAGGGGAACTATGGCTACACCTTC. Its translation: CASSPGQGNYGYTF. Full variable domain (outside the CDR3, taken from reference TRBV18 and TRBJ1-2): NAGVMQNPRHLVRRRGQEARLRCSPMKGHSHVYWYRQLPEEGLKFMVYLQKENIIDESGMPKERFSAEFPKEGPSILRIQQVVRGDSAAYFCASSPGQGNYGYTFGSGTRLTVV.

V gene TRBV28 combines with J gene TRBJ1-2; 8 bases align to TRBD1. CDR3 length: 12 amino acids. Germline CDR1 and CDR2: MDHEN and SYDVKM. Trimming took 10 bases from V and 1 from J; bases not matched to a gene: 2. CDR3 DNA sequence: TGTGCCATACAGGGGGTTAACTATGGCTACACCTTC. Amino acids: CAIQGVNYGYTF.

This clone appeared once. This chain connects TRBV5-1 to TRBJ2-3, with 13 bases matching TRBD2. Germline CDR1 SGHRS, CDR2 YFSETQ. The CDR3 sequence is 17 residues long. V was clipped by 2 bases and J by 3 bases; unmatched bases: 6. The CDR3, as DNA: TGCGCCAGCAGCTTCAGACTAGCGGGAGGAACGACAGATACGCAGTATTTT. It specifies CASSFRLAGGTTDTQYF.

V and J are TRBV6-5 and TRBJ1-4; D is undetermined. The length of the CDR3 is 15 residues. The germline CDR1 and CDR2 sequences are MNHEY and SVGAGI. V was pared by 0 bases and J by 0 bases, with 5 bases between. As DNA, the CDR3 is TGTGCCAGCAGTTACTCGAGGGCAACTAATGAAAAACTGTTTTTT. As protein: CASSYSRATNEKLFF.

The rearrangement joins TRBV7-5 to TRBJ1-5. TRBV7-5 is deemed a pseudogene. The CDR3 is 9 residues long. CDR3 sequence (DNA): TGTGTTGCAGCCCAGCCCCAGCATTTT. Its translation: CVAAQPQHF.